These T cell receptor beta chains were read from a single sample in a study of blood T cell repertoires in COVID-19. TCRdb keeps only in-frame clones here, not all; method: immunoSEQ multiplex PCR. Of 300,000 or so clones in the sample, about nine tenths were seen once. Sequencing input: PBMCs or T cells enriched from blood (not recorded which). The receptor source for this set is a man aged 60 to 69 who had recovered from COVID-19. Both conserved end residues are trimmed from each CDR3. The size field is filled for only some rows; it gives once, few, many or a size class.

clone_size | j_call | v_call | cdr3_aa
- | TRBJ2-1 | TRBV24-1 | ATSDPKTAYNEQF
- | TRBJ1-4 | TRBV5-1 | ASSLAPGQGNEKLF
- | TRBJ1-1 | TRBV4-3 | ASSQDWTGVGTEAF
- | TRBJ2-5 | TRBV7-9 | ASSLGLAVKYQETQY
- | TRBJ2-7 | TRBV11-2 | ASSSHGEQY
- | TRBJ2-3 | TRBV19 | ASSDRGTDTQY
- | TRBJ2-5 | TRBV7-2 | ASSPQETQY
- | TRBJ2-1 | TRBV7-9 | ASRGSWRGYHGSDEQF
- | TRBJ1-2 | TRBV7-9 | ASSLVSGGARYGYT
- | TRBJ1-3 | TRBV19 | ASSKWDTRRTIY
- | TRBJ2-5 | TRBV7-2 | ASSLEAAGTQY
- | TRBJ1-3 | TRBV10-3 | ATRPGQGAMSSGNTIY
- | TRBJ1-3 | TRBV18 | ASRLTGTGIGNTIY
- | TRBJ2-2 | TRBV7-9 | ASSLGAGGDTGELF
- | TRBJ1-6 | TRBV28 | ASSPRAGANSPLH
- | TRBJ1-1 | TRBV15 | ATSREGSGGREAF
- | TRBJ2-1 | TRBV24-1 | ATSEEAEQF
- | TRBJ2-7 | TRBV7-2 | ASSLAGTSGRSYEQY
- | TRBJ2-1 | TRBV19 | ASSIGTSPNEQF
once | TRBJ2-7 | TRBV30 | AWGDRYEQY
- | TRBJ1-2 | TRBV6-5 | ATLQGLGGYT
- | TRBJ2-1 | TRBV10-3 | ATEGDRGHNEQF
- | TRBJ1-6 | TRBV6-4 | ASSDQGAGNSPLH
few | TRBJ2-7 | TRBV27 | ASSLSRTGYEQY
- | TRBJ2-1 | TRBV5-8 | ASSSFGTAYNEQF
- | TRBJ1-1 | TRBV15 | ATRGGTMNTEAF
- | TRBJ2-2 | TRBV11-3 | ASSLRHWEGTGELF
- | TRBJ1-4 | TRBV7-9 | ASSFGEQGRLF